This T cell receptor beta chain was retrieved from a study of blood T cell repertoires in COVID-19. Study overall: Sources were T cells, B-cell-depleted T cells, or PBMCs; the material itself was cDNA or gDNA.

Sequencing used immunoSEQ multiplex PCR; TCRdb keeps in-frame clones, though not all of them. The sample holds under 300,000 clones, around nine tenths seen once. Sequenced material: peripheral blood. The source of this sequence is a woman in her forties who had recovered from COVID-19.

The DNA for the CDR3 is TGTGCCAGCAGCCCGACCCCGGTGACAGGGGACACCATATATTTT. It specifies CASSPTPVTGDTIYF. The genes are TRBV6-6 and TRBJ1-3; the match to TRBD1 covers 8 bases. CDR1 MNHNY and CDR2 SVGAGI come from the germline V gene (reference sequence). The V gene end was trimmed by 6 bases and the J gene end by 8 bases; junction bases not matched to a gene: 12. This CDR3 comprises 15 residues.